This T cell receptor beta chain emerged from a study of early T cells in non-severe SARS-CoV-2 infection. TCRdb called the 5' RACE reads again in MiXCR, with one record for every CDR3 protein. The repertoire has 62,000 or so distinct CDR3 sequences, 8.5% to 9.5% of them found once; the top ten carry less than 1.5%. CDR3 length equals 15 residues. Trimming stripped 2 bases from V and 5 bases from J, with 13 bases between. Germline-derived CDR1 and CDR2 are MNHEY and SMNVEV (reference sequence). J is TRBJ1-5 and V is TRBV27; a possible D gene is TRBD1 (5 bases). This TCR came from an adult who was a healthcare worker with PCR-confirmed SARS-CoV-2 infection or an uninfected control (not recorded which). Material: whole blood. The CDR3 DNA sequence: TGTGCCAGCAGTTTAGGAGGGGCGAGGGATCAGCCCCAGCATTTT. Residues: CASSLGGARDQPQHF.